One sample yielded the 21 T cell receptor beta chains listed below, sequenced in a study of cytomegalovirus exposure and HLA in healthy donors. A multiplex PCR was run with 60 Vbeta primers and 13 Jbeta primers. Profiling relied on immunoSEQ multiplex PCR, and the TCRdb table lists in-frame clones only, not all of them. Among 150,000 to 200,000 clones listed, approximately 84% were seen once. Sample: PBMCs. Receptors originate from a girl between 5 and 17 years old in good health and CMV-seropositive.

The chain is built from TRBV4-2 and TRBJ1-2; 9 nucleotides line up with TRBD1. Germline V gives CDR1 LGHNA, CDR2 YNFKEQ. The CDR3 totals 15 residues. The J segment lost 6 bases and the V segment lost 6 bases, leaving 11 bases of the junction unmatched. The CDR3 region is CASRKQGTGLDGYTF. The CDR3 DNA sequence: TGTGCCAGCAGGAAACAAGGGACAGGGCTGGATGGCTACACCTTC.

V usage is TRBV4-2 and J usage is TRBJ2-7; TRBD1 matches at 7 bases. Trimming removed 5 bases from V and 2 bases from J; junction bases left unmatched: 6. The CDR3 runs 14 residues. The germline gives CDR1 LGHNA, CDR2 YNFKEQ. The DNA of the CDR3 is TGTGCCAGCAGCTTTCGACAGGGTGCCTACGAGCAGTACTTC. It encodes CASSFRQGAYEQYF.

The V gene is TRBV11-2, the J gene TRBJ2-7; TRBD1 aligns across 7 bases. The junction had 3 bases not matched to a gene; V was cut back by 5 bases and J by 2 bases. The length of the CDR3 is 13 residues. Germline V CDR1 and CDR2: SGHAT, FQNNGV. The CDR3 coding sequence is TGTGCCAGCAGCCCAGGGGGTCCCTACGAGCAGTACTTC. Translation: CASSPGGPYEQYF.

Only a few counts were recorded for this clone. Other DNA sequences within the sample encode an identical CDR3. The CDR3 region is CASSLDRVGYTF. CDR3 sequence (DNA): TGTGCCAGCAGCTTGGACAGGGTCGGCTACACCTTC. The chain carries TRBV13 and TRBJ1-2; 8 bases fit TRBD1. Germline values: CDR1 PRHDT, CDR2 FYEKMQ (reference sequence). The CDR3 is made up of 12 amino acids. V dropped 3 bases and J dropped 8; count of bases not matched to a gene: 2.

The genes are TRBV6-1 and TRBJ2-3, with D maybe TRBD1 (5 bases). Trimming took off 3 bases at V and 5 bases at J, with 15 bases between the two ends. The CDR3 contains 15 residues. CDR1 is MNHNS, CDR2 SASEGT, per germline. CDR3 bases: TGTGCCAGCAGTGAGGGCAGGGTGAGAGGAGATACGCAGTATTTT. This encodes CASSEGRVRGDTQYF.

V is TRBV27 and J is TRBJ2-7, with D maybe TRBD1 (7 bases). CDR3 length: 15 residues. CDR1 is MNHEY, CDR2 SMNVEV, per germline (reference sequence). Trimming took off 5 bases at V and 5 bases at J, with 19 bases between the two ends. The CDR3 DNA follows: TGTGCCAGCAGTCCTCATAGACAGGGCGGGAACGAGCAGTACTTC. Translating gives CASSPHRQGGNEQYF.

The gene calls are TRBV4-1 and TRBJ2-1, with D tentatively TRBD2 (6 bases). Trimming pared 0 bases from V and 2 bases from J, leaving 11 bases between. Germline assignment: CDR1 MGHRA and CDR2 YSYEKL. There are 16 residues in the CDR3. CDR3 loop: CASSQDDWRAYNEQFF. In DNA, the CDR3 is TGCGCCAGCAGCCAAGATGATTGGAGGGCCTACAATGAGCAGTTCTTC.

V gene TRBV19 combines with J gene TRBJ1-5; D is unclear. V dropped 7 bases and J dropped 2 bases, with 12 bases sitting between them. Germline lookup yields CDR1 LNHDA and CDR2 SQIVND (reference sequence). The CDR3 is 14 amino acids. CDR3 residues: CASTFSGGNQPQHF. CDR3 bases: TGTGCCAGTACCTTTTCCGGGGGCAATCAGCCCCAGCATTTT. Variable domain in full (rest from reference TRBV19 and TRBJ1-5): DGGITQSPKYLFRKEGQNVTLSCEQNLNHDAMYWYRQDPGQGLRLIYYSQIVNDFQKGDIAEGYSVSREKKESFPLTVTSAQKNPTAFYLCASTFSGGNQPQHFGDGTRLSIL.

The chain employs TRBV29-1 and TRBJ2-1; 8 bases fit TRBD2. Germline CDR1 is SQVTM and CDR2 is ANQGSEA. This CDR3 is built from 13 residues. V shed 3 bases, J shed 3 bases, and the junction held 1 base outside the gene matches. The CDR3 protein is CSVDGRVYNEQFF. CDR3 DNA sequence: TGCAGCGTTGACGGGAGGGTCTACAATGAGCAGTTCTTC.

In DNA, the CDR3 is TGTGCCAGCTCCTCATCGGCTAGCGGCCTCAATGAGCAGTTCTTC. This sequence encodes CASSSSASGLNEQFF. V gene TRBV11-2 combines with J gene TRBJ2-1; TRBD2 matches at 7 bases. The V segment lost 8 bases and the J segment 6 bases; nucleotides outside the gene matches: 13. Germline V lookup: CDR1 SGHAT, CDR2 FQNNGV. The CDR3 length is 15 residues.

CDR3 DNA: TGCGCCAGCAGCCCTCCGGGGGGCAGCACTGAAGCTTTCTTT. Translating it yields CASSPPGGSTEAFF. The chain has TRBV5-1 and TRBJ1-1; D is possibly TRBD1 (6 bases). V was pared by 4 bases and J by 4 bases, with 14 bases between. CDR1 SGHRS and CDR2 YFSETQ come from the germline V gene. This CDR3 has 14 residues.

This rearrangement joins TRBV15 to TRBJ1-2, with D perhaps matching TRBD1 (6 bases). V was clipped by 0 bases and J by 8 bases, with 10 bases between them. CDR1 is LNHNV, CDR2 YYDKDF, per germline (reference sequence). CDR3 size: 13 residues. The CDR3: CATSREGTKGYTF. CDR3 nucleotides: TGTGCCACCAGCAGAGAGGGGACAAAAGGCTACACCTTC.

V is TRBV6-1 and J is TRBJ2-5, with D possibly being TRBD1 (6 bases). Trimming removed 1 base at V and 1 base at J, with 10 bases between. This CDR3 contains 15 residues. CDR1 MNHNS and CDR2 SASEGT come from the germline V gene. This chain's CDR3 is CASSEVAGVQETQYF. The CDR3 DNA reads as TGTGCCAGCAGTGAAGTGGCAGGGGTCCAAGAGACCCAGTACTTC.

The chain uses TRBV9 and TRBJ2-1; 7 bases fit TRBD1. Germline CDR1 and CDR2: SGDLS and YYNGEE. CDR3 length equals 15 residues. V shed 0 bases, J shed 6 bases, and the junction held 6 bases outside the gene matches. The CDR3 bases are TGTGCCAGCAGCGTAGGGTGGGGGACAGTCAATGAGCAGTTCTTC. It codes for CASSVGWGTVNEQFF. The full variable domain, its missing parts supplied by reference TRBV9 and TRBJ2-1, is DSGVTQTPKHLITATGQRVTLRCSPRSGDLSVYWYQQSLDQGLQFLIQYYNGEERAKGNILERFSAQQFPDLHSELNLSSLELGDSALYFCASSVGWGTVNEQFFGPGTRLTVL.

The CDR3: CASGPFPQVAKNIQYF. Written as DNA, the CDR3 is TGTGCCAGTGGTCCGTTCCCGCAGGTAGCCAAAAACATTCAGTACTTC. V usage is TRBV19 and J usage is TRBJ2-4, with no clear D. The CDR3 has 16 residues. The ends were cut back, 8 bases at V and 0 bases at J, with 17 bases in the middle. Per the germline V gene, CDR1 is LNHDA and CDR2 is SQIVND (reference sequence). The full variable domain, its missing parts supplied by reference TRBV19 and TRBJ2-4, is DGGITQSPKYLFRKEGQNVTLSCEQNLNHDAMYWYRQDPGQGLRLIYYSQIVNDFQKGDIAEGYSVSREKKESFPLTVTSAQKNPTAFYLCASGPFPQVAKNIQYFGAGTRLSVL.

This sequence joins TRBV2 and TRBJ1-1; D may be TRBD1 (5 bases). The CDR3 has 11 amino acids. V lost 5 bases to trimming and J lost 5 bases, with 6 bases between them. Germline CDR1 and CDR2: SNHLY and FYNNEI. CDR3 in amino acids: CASSRQTEAFF. CDR3 DNA: TGTGCCAGCAGTAGACAGACTGAAGCTTTCTTT. The complete variable domain, with remaining parts taken from reference TRBV2 and TRBJ1-1, reads EPEVTQTPSHQVTQMGQEVILRCVPISNHLYFYWYRQILGQKVEFLVSFYNNEISEKSEIFDDQFSVERPDGSNFTLKIRSTKLEDSAMYFCASSRQTEAFFGQGTRLTVV.

V and J are TRBV27 and TRBJ1-2, with TRBD1 identical over 7 bases. CDR1 and CDR2 (germline): MNHEY, SMNVEV (reference sequence). Losses at the gene ends were 5 bases for V and 0 bases for J; bases not matched to a gene: 12. This CDR3 contains 17 residues. The CDR3 DNA reads TGTGCCAGCAGTCTAACCGGGACAGCCTTATCTAACTATGGCTACACCTTC. Protein product: CASSLTGTALSNYGYTF.

The chain links TRBV6-5 to TRBJ2-7, with TRBD1 matching over 7 bases. V gave up 8 bases and J gave up 4 bases; unmatched junction bases: 5. The CDR3 totals 12 residues. The germline V gene has CDR1 MNHEY and CDR2 SVGAGI. As DNA, the CDR3 is TGTGCCAGCGGGGACAGATCGTACGAGCAGTACTTC. Translation: CASGDRSYEQYF.

The CDR3 region has the DNA TGTGCCAGCAGTAAGCGAGTTAACACTGAAGCTTTCTTT. Translation: CASSKRVNTEAFF. The rearrangement joins TRBV6-1 to TRBJ1-1; no definite D call. The CDR3 spans 13 residues. V was trimmed by 5 bases and J by 2 bases, leaving 9 bases between them. The germline CDR1 and CDR2 sequences are MNHNS and SASEGT.

This chain connects TRBV6-5 to TRBJ2-7; a weak D match, TRBD2 (5 bases). The V gene's germline CDR1 is MNHEY and CDR2 SVGAGI. CDR3 length: 16 amino acids. V shed 0 bases and J shed 2 bases, with 14 bases lying between them. As DNA, the CDR3 is TGTGCCAGCAGTTACTCGAGCCTAGCCCACACCTACGAGCAGTACTTC. Translation gives CASSYSSLAHTYEQYF.

This chain joins TRBV6-5 and TRBJ1-2; the D is unclear. V lost 8 bases to trimming and J lost 3 bases, with 7 bases between them. CDR1 MNHEY and CDR2 SVGAGI come from the germline V gene. This CDR3 region has 11 residues. The CDR3 spells CASGEYYGYTF. CDR3 DNA: TGTGCCAGCGGAGAGTACTATGGCTACACCTTC.